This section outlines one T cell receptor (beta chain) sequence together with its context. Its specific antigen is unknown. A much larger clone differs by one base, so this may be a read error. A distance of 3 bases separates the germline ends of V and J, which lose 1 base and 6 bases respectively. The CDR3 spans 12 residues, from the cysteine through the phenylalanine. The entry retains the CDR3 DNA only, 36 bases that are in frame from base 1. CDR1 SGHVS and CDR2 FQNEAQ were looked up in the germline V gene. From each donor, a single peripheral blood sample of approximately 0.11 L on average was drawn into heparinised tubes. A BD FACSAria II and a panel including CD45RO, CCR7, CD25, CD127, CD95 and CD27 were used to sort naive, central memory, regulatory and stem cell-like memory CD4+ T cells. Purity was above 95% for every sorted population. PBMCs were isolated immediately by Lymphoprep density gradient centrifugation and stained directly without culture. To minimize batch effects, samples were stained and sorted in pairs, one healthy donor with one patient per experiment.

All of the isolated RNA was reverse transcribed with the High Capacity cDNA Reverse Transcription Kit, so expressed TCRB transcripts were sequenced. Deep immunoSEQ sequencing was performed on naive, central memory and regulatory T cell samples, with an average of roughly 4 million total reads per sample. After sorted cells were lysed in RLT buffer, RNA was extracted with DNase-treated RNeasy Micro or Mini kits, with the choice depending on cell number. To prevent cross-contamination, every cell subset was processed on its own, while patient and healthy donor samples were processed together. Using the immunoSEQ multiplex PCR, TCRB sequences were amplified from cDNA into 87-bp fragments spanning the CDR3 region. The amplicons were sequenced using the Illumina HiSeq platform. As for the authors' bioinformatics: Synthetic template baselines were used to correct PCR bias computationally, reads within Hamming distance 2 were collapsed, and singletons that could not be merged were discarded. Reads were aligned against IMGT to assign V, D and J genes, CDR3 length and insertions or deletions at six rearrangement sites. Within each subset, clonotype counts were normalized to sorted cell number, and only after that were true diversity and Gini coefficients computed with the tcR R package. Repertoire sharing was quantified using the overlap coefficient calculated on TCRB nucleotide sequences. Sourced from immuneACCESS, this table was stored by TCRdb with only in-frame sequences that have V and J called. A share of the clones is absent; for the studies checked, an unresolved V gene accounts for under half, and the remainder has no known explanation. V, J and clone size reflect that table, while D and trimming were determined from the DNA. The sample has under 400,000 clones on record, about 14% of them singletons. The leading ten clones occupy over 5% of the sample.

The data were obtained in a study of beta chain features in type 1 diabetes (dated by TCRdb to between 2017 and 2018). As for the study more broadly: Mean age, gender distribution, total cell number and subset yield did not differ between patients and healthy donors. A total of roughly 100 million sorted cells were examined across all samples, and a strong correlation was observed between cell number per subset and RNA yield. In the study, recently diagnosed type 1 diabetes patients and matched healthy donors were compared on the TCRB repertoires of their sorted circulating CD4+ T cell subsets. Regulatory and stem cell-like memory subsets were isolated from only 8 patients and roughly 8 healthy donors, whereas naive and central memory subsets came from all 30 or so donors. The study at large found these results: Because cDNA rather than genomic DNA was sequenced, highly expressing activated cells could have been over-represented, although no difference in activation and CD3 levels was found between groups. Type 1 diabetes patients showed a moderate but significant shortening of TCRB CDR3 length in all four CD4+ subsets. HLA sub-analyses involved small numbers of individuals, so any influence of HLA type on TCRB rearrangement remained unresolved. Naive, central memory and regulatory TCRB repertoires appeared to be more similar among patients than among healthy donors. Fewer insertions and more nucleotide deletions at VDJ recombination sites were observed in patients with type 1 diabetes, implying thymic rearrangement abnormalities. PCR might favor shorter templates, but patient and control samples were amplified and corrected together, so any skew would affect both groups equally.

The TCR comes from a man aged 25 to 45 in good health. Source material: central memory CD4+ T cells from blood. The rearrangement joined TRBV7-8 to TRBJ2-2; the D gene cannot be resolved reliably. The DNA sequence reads TGTGCCAGCAGCTTAGATCCCGGGGAGCTGTTTTTT. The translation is CASSLDPGELFF.